This TCR beta chain was profiled in a study of shared clonotypes between healthy human individuals (dated by TCRdb to between 2020 and 2021). About the study as a whole: The cohort included three men and a couple of women between 18 and 49 years of age. For each donor, CD4 naive and CD4 memory were each given three plates, CD8 naive was given two plates, and CD8 memory was given one plate. The study deeply sequenced blood TCR repertoires of roughly five healthy adults to estimate repertoire size and the extent of clonotype sharing between individuals. Different laboratories and diverse techniques were used to prepare libraries and sequence TCR repertoires, to increase sequencing depth and limit assay-specific biases. Per donor, leukapheresis produced somewhere between about 0.8 and 9.5 billion PBMCs. On the study overall, not on this receptor specifically: Sampling was restricted to blood, and TCR repertoires in tissues likely differ from the TCR repertoires found in blood. Across four donors, about 4.5% of naive CD4, roughly 3.4% of naive CD8, roughly 2.2% of memory CD4, and approximately 0.4% of memory CD8 clonotypes were shared. Higher generation probabilities were observed for clonotypes shared by all four sorted-subset donors than for non-shared clonotypes. Rarefaction of sorted-subset datasets indicated incomplete sequencing despite the large sequencing depth. Because the study included only a small number of donors, the genetic and exposure-history diversity represented was limited. Estimated clonotype richness was generally larger for naive than for memory subsets. Pairwise subsampling led to the expectation that sequencing depth would affect the degree of clonotype sharing among donors.

Using the deep immunoSEQ assay, TCR CDR3 regions were amplified from genomic DNA by multiplex PCR. For each cell subset, the extracted genomic DNA was distributed evenly across all wells of several immunoSEQ 96-well plates, and each plate served as one replicate. For sorted subsets, each replicate PCR was loaded with around 220 ng genomic DNA, equivalent to about 33,000 T cell genomes. Purified libraries were quantified with a Qubit 3.0 fluorometer, sized on a Bioanalyzer 2100, and re-quantified with the KAPA Library Quantification kit. A separate single-read 150-cycle Illumina NextSeq 550 flow cell was used to sequence each immunoSEQ 96-well plate. The original methods were these. The immunoSEQ output contained only junctional sequences without quality scores, so filtering could not match that applied to full-length reads. Sequences were annotated with PyIR, a Python wrapper for IgBLAST v1.9, using IMGT germline references to assign V/J genes and CDR3. Any read was removed if the V/J assignment was weak (E-value above 1e-6), the CDR3 was missing, or the read contained stop codons, out-of-frame junctions, or ambiguous translated residues. V3J clonotypes were defined as sequences sharing the same inferred V gene, J gene, and CDR3 amino acid sequence. The percentage overlap between two repertoires was calculated by dividing the number of shared unique clonotypes by the size of the smaller repertoire. Richness of each repertoire was evaluated using RTK rarefaction, the Chao1 estimator, and Recon v2.1 estimates of unobserved clonotypes. For all TCRbeta clonotypes obtained by the gDNA method from a few donors, generation probabilities were computed with OLGA. TCRdb took over this immuneACCESS table, retaining in-frame rearrangements with V and J assigned. Such tables are incomplete; in checked studies, under half of the missing clones stem from an unresolved V gene, and the remainder is unexplained. That table supplies the V and J calls and clone size; D and trimming were determined from the DNA. In this sample the table shows under 1,100,000 clones, 65% to 75% of which occur a single time. Approximately 1.5% of the sample lies in the top ten.

Details on this clone: Its antigen specificity is not known. No base quality information exists; no much larger clone differs at one position.

V is cut back by 6 bases and J by 4 bases, with 5 bases in the junction unmatched. Measured from the cysteine to the phenylalanine, the CDR3 is 14 residues long. The CDR3 DNA has 42 bases and is translated from base 1. For CDR1 and CDR2, the germline V gene lists MNHEY and SVGAGI. Donors were healthy HIV-negative adults with no recently reported acute infections or vaccinations. Only Caucasian adults living in Nashville, Tennessee, USA were represented among the donors. CD4+ T cells were enriched through magnetic negative selection, after which naive cells were positively selected on CD45RA and the remaining negative fraction served as the memory subset. Blood was collected by leukapheresis, and PBMCs were isolated by Ficoll-Histopaque density gradient centrifugation and then cryopreserved in liquid nitrogen vapor phase. Purity and quantity of every magnetically sorted T cell population were checked by analytical flow cytometry. Each sorted fraction had its genomic DNA isolated and then quantified by UV absorbance on a Nanodrop 2000c.

The sequence joins TRBV6-5 to TRBJ2-2; the central 7 bases match TRBD1. The receptor's source is a young man in good health. Sequenced material: memory CD4+ T cells sorted from blood. The cell subset or site label of this sample denotes: CD45RA-negative fraction. The nucleotide sequence is TGTGCCAGCAGCGACAGGGCGCCCACCGGGGAGCTGTTTTTT. Its coded protein is CASSDRAPTGELFF.